Listed below are T cell receptor beta chains from one sample, sequenced in a study of tumor-infiltrating lymphocytes in primary liver carcinoma. TCRdb recomputed calls from the multiplex PCR reads with MiXCR, one row per CDR3 protein. This repertoire shows about 22,000 distinct CDR3 sequences, 60% to 80% found once; its top ten account for around two fifths. Sequencing was carried out using liver tumor tissue from sampling region 1. Receptors were obtained from a woman aged 25 to 39 with primary liver carcinoma and hepatitis B virus infection. CDR3s include the opening cysteine and the closing phenylalanine or tryptophan. The D gene is left open where the match is weak. Only some rows state a clone size, as once, few, many or a class for expanded clones.

TRBJ2-3	-	-	TRBV28	CASGWADTKYF	TGTGCCAGTGGCTGGGCAGATACGAAGTATTTT
TRBJ2-1	TRBD2	medium-sized	TRBV29-1	CSVDGTRDNEQFF	TGCAGCGTTGACGGGACTAGAGACAATGAGCAGTTCTTC
TRBJ1-1	-	-	TRBV30	CALSVGGRLPNTEAFF	TGTGCCTTGAGTGTAGGTGGCAGGCTTCCAAACACTGAAGCTTTCTTC
TRBJ1-1	TRBD1	-	TRBV6-1	CVSSVDRGYTEAFF	TGTGTAAGCAGTGTCGACAGGGGGTACACTGAAGCTTTCTTT
TRBJ2-7	-	once	TRBV11-2	CACSITGGVSRTYEQYF	TGTGCCTGCAGTATCACAGGAGGGGTCTCTCGGACCTACGAGCAGTACTTC
TRBJ1-5	TRBD1	-	TRBV5-6	CANSTGGSDQPQHF	TGTGCCAACAGCACAGGGGGCAGCGATCAGCCCCAACATTTT
TRBJ1-5	TRBD1	-	TRBV5-6	CASSTGGSNQHHHF	TGTGCCAGCAGCACAGGGGGCAGCAATCAGCATCACCATTTT
TRBJ1-1	-	-	TRBV11-2	CASRARDMGRKRCSSTEAFF	TGTGCCAGCAGGGCTCGGGACATGGGGCGCAAGAGGTGTAGTAGCACTGAAGCTTTCTTT
TRBJ2-7	TRBD1	-	TRBV28	CASSSTVTGGEQCF	TGTGCCAGCAGTTCAACCGTGACAGGGGGCGAGCAGTGCTTC
TRBJ2-1	-	-	TRBV24-1	CAISDVKGNEHFF	TGTGCCATCAGTGACGTTAAAGGCAATGAGCACTTCTTC
TRBJ2-2	-	-	TRBV6-5	CASSPRRGSTGELFF	TGTGCCAGCAGTCCGCGGAGGGGGTCCACCGGGGAGCTGTTTTTT
TRBJ2-3	TRBD2	-	TRBV4-1	CASSPQQGCSILAGIDTQYF	TGCGCCAGCAGTCCGCAACAGGGGTGCTCTATACTAGCGGGCATAGATACGCAGTATTTT
TRBJ1-1	TRBD1	-	TRBV11-2	CGSARDRGRKRWSNTEAFF	TGTGGCAGCGCTCGGGACAGGGGGCGCAAGAGGTGGAGTAACACTGAGGCTTTCTTT
TRBJ2-1	TRBD2	-	TRBV4-1	CASSQVTSERRNEQLF	TGTGCCAGCAGCCAAGTCACTAGCGAGAGGCGCAATGAGCAGTTGTTC
TRBJ2-1	-	-	TRBV28	CASSPTLGTSSYNEQFF	TGTGCCAGCAGCCCAACGTTGGGGACCAGCTCCTACAATGAGCAGTTCTTC
TRBJ2-7	-	-	TRBV7-8	CASSAPRGLSLYEQYF	TGTGCCAGCAGCGCCCCCCGGGGCCTCTCCCTCTACGAGCAGTACTTT
TRBJ1-1	-	-	TRBV13	CGSSLGGFSIGGTDAFF	TGTGGCAGCAGCTTAGGAGGGTTTAGTATTGGGGGCACTGATGCTTTCTTT
TRBJ2-2	-	-	TRBV4-1	CASSQARELVF	TGCGCCAGCAGCCAAGCCAGGGAGTTGGTTTTC
TRBJ2-3	-	-	TRBV24-1	CVISDDIGTVTQYF	TGCGTCATCAGTGATGATATCGGGACGGTGACGCAGTATTTT
TRBJ1-1	-	few	TRBV15	CATSRDLGFGTEAVF	TGTGCCACCAGCAGAGATTTGGGGTTTGGGACTGAAGCTGTCTTT
TRBJ2-3	TRBD2	-	TRBV11-2	CASSAGLAGIVNMQYF	TGTGCCAGCAGCGCGGGACTAGCGGGTATTGTTAATATGCAGTACTTT
TRBJ2-7	-	-	TRBV5-6	CASSLRTWLSQYF	TGTGCCAGTAGCTTACGGACGTGGCTATCGCAGTACTTC
TRBJ2-3	TRBD1	-	TRBV5-6	CDSSTGGSNQPQYF	TGTGACAGCAGCACAGGGGGCAGCAATCAACCCCAGTATTTT
TRBJ2-2	TRBD2	-	TRBV28	CPRSLSGSGELFF	TGTCCCAGAAGTTTGAGCGGGAGCGGTGAGCTGTTTTTT
TRBJ1-6	-	once	TRBV11-2	CASRKGTMDSPLHF	TGTGCCAGCAGGAAAGGGACAATGGATTCACCCCTCCACTTT
TRBJ2-5	TRBD2	few	TRBV7-2	CASSLMPSLAGESVTQYF	TGTGCCAGCAGCCTTATGCCCAGCCTAGCGGGAGAATCGGTGACCCAGTACTTC
TRBJ2-1	-	-	TRBV11-3	CASSPTGHGFLDEQFF	TGCGCCAGTAGTCCAACGGGACATGGCTTCTTGGATGAGCAGTTCTTC
TRBJ2-7	-	-	TRBV7-9	CASSQTMGFKTYEQYF	TGTGCCAGCAGCCAGACCATGGGATTTAAAACCTACGAGCAGTACTTC
TRBJ2-3	-	-	TRBV6-6	CASSSTLDRGGQIEQYF	TGTGCCAGCAGTTCGACCTTAGACCGTGGAGGCCAGATAGAGCAGTATTTT
TRBJ2-3	-	-	TRBV28	CANSPGRGRVNENTQYF	TGTGCCAACAGCCCAGGAAGGGGGAGGGTTAACGAAAATACGCAGTATTTT
TRBJ2-1	TRBD2	many	TRBV19	CASSIEGAGARGNEQFF	TGTGCCAGTAGTATAGAAGGAGCGGGAGCTAGGGGCAATGAGCAGTTCTTC
TRBJ2-3	-	-	TRBV6-6	CASSYSFDSASTDTQYF	TGTGCCAGCAGTTACTCTTTTGACAGCGCGTCCACAGACACGCAGTATTTT
TRBJ2-1	-	-	TRBV25-1	CASRHLEKFF	TGTGCCAGCAGGCATCTTGAGAAGTTCTTC
TRBJ2-3	TRBD2	-	TRBV10-1	CASSESAAGDETKYF	TGCGCCAGCAGTGAGTCCGCCGCGGGAGACGAGACGAAGTACTTT
TRBJ1-6	-	-	TRBV4-3	CASNRESSYNPPLHF	TGCGCCAGCAACCGAGAGAGCTCCTATAATCCACCCCTCCACTTT
TRBJ1-1	TRBD1	-	TRBV4-2	CAGSQAGGRVEAFF	TGTGCCGGGAGCCAAGCAGGGGGCCGGGTTGAAGCTTTCTTT
TRBJ2-5	-	once	TRBV28	CASSLDPHQDSQYF	TGTGCCAGCAGCCTGGACCCCCACCAAGATAGCCAGTACTTC
TRBJ2-1	-	-	TRBV11-3	CAGASWSGYEQIF	TGTGCCGGCGCTAGCTGGAGTGGGTATGAGCAGATCTTC
TRBJ1-2	TRBD1	-	TRBV11-2	CASTQGAGGGHTF	TGTGCCAGCACTCAGGGGGCGGGTGGAGGCCACACGTTC
TRBJ2-3	TRBD2	few	TRBV6-2/TRBV6-3	CASIYSRTSERTDTHYF	TGTGCCAGCATTTACTCGAGGACTAGCGAGCGCACAGATACGCATTATTTT